Listed below are T cell receptor beta chains from one sample, sequenced in a study of cytomegalovirus exposure and HLA in healthy donors. Assay: immunoSEQ multiplex PCR; the TCRdb copy retains only in-frame clones and omits some. The sample includes tens of thousands of clones, roughly 64% of them seen just once. Sequencing was carried out using PBMCs. The receptor source for this set is a woman aged 40 to 55 in good health and CMV-seropositive. CDR3s include the opening cysteine and the closing phenylalanine or tryptophan. The D gene is left open where the match is weak. For some rows the clone size is stated as once, few or many, or as a class when expanded; others skip it.

j_call	d_call	v_call	clone_size	cdr3_aa	cdr3_nt
TRBJ1-1	TRBD1	TRBV30	few	CAWSPQQGDVTEAFF	TGTGCCTGGAGTCCACAACAGGGGGATGTCACTGAAGCTTTCTTT
TRBJ2-1	NA	TRBV9	NA	CASSPPGTSYNEQFF	TGTGCCAGCAGCCCCCCCGGGACTTCCTACAATGAGCAGTTCTTC
TRBJ2-5	NA	TRBV5-4	few	CASSFNRETQYF	TGTGCCAGCAGCTTTAACAGAGAGACCCAGTACTTC
TRBJ2-3	TRBD2	TRBV7-2	NA	CASSPQAGASTDTQYF	TGTGCCAGCAGCCCCCAAGCGGGGGCCAGCACAGATACGCAGTATTTT
TRBJ2-3	TRBD2	TRBV11-2	few	CASSLGDYTDTQYF	TGTGCCAGCAGCTTAGGGGACTACACAGATACGCAGTATTTT
TRBJ1-1	NA	TRBV7-9	NA	CASSFQGGAEAFF	TGTGCCAGCAGCTTCCAGGGTGGCGCTGAAGCTTTCTTT
TRBJ2-7	TRBD1	TRBV6-5	NA	CASSRKQGAGYEQYF	TGTGCCAGCAGCCGGAAGCAGGGGGCAGGGTACGAGCAGTACTTC
TRBJ2-2	NA	TRBV2	few	CASSPTYTGELFF	TGTGCCAGCAGTCCCACTTACACCGGGGAGCTGTTTTTT
TRBJ2-1	NA	TRBV9	NA	CASSVGGIFSGEQFF	TGTGCCAGCAGCGTAGGAGGGATTTTTTCGGGGGAGCAGTTCTTC
TRBJ2-5	TRBD1	TRBV15	NA	CATSRTGVETQYF	TGTGCCACCAGCAGGACAGGGGTTGAGACCCAGTACTTC
TRBJ2-7	TRBD1	TRBV6-1	few	CASTAGQGGQQYF	TGTGCCAGCACCGCCGGACAGGGTGGGCAGCAGTACTTC
TRBJ1-1	NA	TRBV5-1	NA	CASSLAPGNTEAFF	TGCGCCAGCAGCTTGGCCCCAGGGAACACTGAAGCTTTCTTT
TRBJ1-3	NA	TRBV28	NA	CASSLRGAGNYLSGNTIYF	TGTGCCAGCAGTTTACGGGGGGCGGGAAACTACCTGTCTGGAAACACCATATATTTT
TRBJ2-3	TRBD2	TRBV19	few	CASRTSGGSSNDDTQYF	TGTGCCAGTCGGACTAGCGGGGGATCCTCTAACGACGATACGCAGTATTTT
TRBJ2-2	NA	TRBV6-5	few	CASSYSSDGELFF	TGTGCCAGCAGTTATTCTAGCGACGGGGAGCTGTTTTTT
TRBJ2-1	NA	TRBV4-1	many	CASSQERFNEQFF	TGCGCCAGCAGCCAGGAGCGGTTCAATGAGCAGTTCTTC
TRBJ2-5	NA	TRBV4-3	NA	CASSQLSGETQYF	TGCGCCAGCAGCCAGCTGAGCGGAGAGACCCAGTACTTC
TRBJ1-2	TRBD1	TRBV6-5	few	CASTKTGLGDGYTF	TGTGCCAGCACGAAGACAGGGCTAGGAGATGGCTACACCTTC
TRBJ2-7	NA	TRBV28	few	CASSWTGSSYEQYF	TGTGCCAGCAGTTGGACTGGGAGCTCCTACGAGCAGTACTTC
TRBJ2-7	TRBD2	TRBV27	NA	CASSLSRASGPYEQYF	TGTGCCAGCAGTTTATCCCGCGCTAGCGGCCCCTACGAGCAGTACTTC
TRBJ2-1	TRBD2	TRBV29-1	NA	CSVGVSGPPYNEQFF	TGCAGCGTTGGGGTTAGCGGGCCCCCCTACAATGAGCAGTTCTTC
TRBJ1-1	NA	TRBV6-5	NA	CASSLTLWNTEAFF	TGTGCCAGCAGTCTGACACTCTGGAACACTGAAGCTTTCTTT
TRBJ2-2	NA	TRBV10-3	NA	CAISEGGSQGTGELFF	TGTGCCATCAGTGAGGGAGGGAGCCAGGGTACCGGGGAGCTGTTTTTT
TRBJ2-7	TRBD2	TRBV6-6	once	CASSQLSGRAREQYF	TGTGCCAGCAGTCAACTTAGCGGGAGAGCGAGAGAGCAGTACTTC
TRBJ2-7	TRBD2	TRBV5-1	NA	CASSLAAGPSYEQYF	TGCGCCAGCAGCTTGGCAGCGGGGCCCTCCTACGAGCAGTACTTC
TRBJ2-7	NA	TRBV6-5	NA	CASRGSVLSYEQYF	TGTGCCAGCAGGGGGAGCGTTCTCTCCTACGAGCAGTACTTC
TRBJ2-3	TRBD2	TRBV9	few	CASSVGTSGSTDTQYF	TGTGCCAGCAGCGTAGGGACTAGCGGGAGCACAGATACGCAGTATTTT
TRBJ2-7	TRBD2	TRBV5-6	NA	CASSLRSSGSYEQYF	TGTGCCAGCAGCTTGAGATCTAGCGGGAGCTACGAGCAGTACTTC
TRBJ1-1	TRBD1	TRBV30	NA	CAWSVTGGPNTEAFF	TGTGCCTGGAGTGTAACAGGGGGCCCTAACACTGAAGCTTTCTTT
TRBJ2-1	NA	TRBV19	NA	CASSTLGGGSNEQFF	TGTGCCAGTAGTACTCTGGGCGGAGGAAGCAATGAGCAGTTCTTC
TRBJ1-1	NA	TRBV15	NA	CATSSKGDTEAFF	TGTGCCACCAGCAGTAAAGGGGACACTGAAGCTTTCTTT
TRBJ1-5	NA	TRBV5-6	NA	CASRFARGGNQPQHF	TGTGCCAGCAGATTTGCCAGGGGCGGCAATCAGCCCCAGCATTTT
TRBJ1-2	NA	TRBV21-1	NA	CASSKEFFGLQGAKKISNYGYTF	TGTGCCAGCAGCAAAGAATTTTTTGGGTTACAGGGGGCTAAGAAGATTTCTAACTATGGCTACACCTTC
TRBJ2-5	NA	TRBV27	NA	CASSLSDGRGETQYF	TGTGCCAGCAGTTTATCCGACGGGAGAGGGGAGACCCAGTACTTC
TRBJ2-7	TRBD2	TRBV5-1	NA	CASSVLAGVSYEQYF	TGCGCCAGCAGCGTCCTAGCGGGAGTATCCTACGAGCAGTACTTC
TRBJ2-5	TRBD1	TRBV7-2	few	CASRPTGQGIETQYF	TGTGCCAGCAGACCCACGGGACAGGGGATAGAGACCCAGTACTTC
TRBJ1-1	NA	TRBV27	NA	CASSLNWGGDTEAFF	TGTGCCAGCAGCCTAAATTGGGGAGGGGACACTGAAGCTTTCTTT
TRBJ2-1	NA	TRBV7-9	NA	CASSPLGERVHNEQFF	TGTGCCAGCAGCCCACTTGGCGAGCGGGTGCACAATGAGCAGTTCTTC
TRBJ1-1	TRBD1	TRBV7-9	few	CASSPTLDRGVEAFF	TGTGCCAGCAGCCCAACTTTGGACAGGGGTGTTGAAGCTTTCTTT
TRBJ1-2	NA	TRBV7-2	few	CASSLEWRDSYGYTF	TGTGCCAGCAGCTTAGAGTGGCGAGACAGCTATGGCTACACCTTC
TRBJ1-1	NA	TRBV19	NA	CASSIFGLFPTEAFF	TGTGCCAGTAGTATATTTGGCCTGTTCCCCACTGAAGCTTTCTTT
TRBJ2-7	NA	TRBV13	NA	CASTPGLGYEQYF	TGTGCCAGCACGCCAGGGTTGGGCTACGAGCAGTACTTC
TRBJ2-1	NA	TRBV5-4	NA	CASSSTGVNEQFF	TGTGCCAGCAGCTCGACGGGGGTCAATGAGCAGTTCTTC
TRBJ2-7	TRBD2	TRBV27	NA	CASSLNLAGVHEQYF	TGTGCCAGCAGTTTAAATCTAGCGGGAGTCCACGAGCAGTACTTC
TRBJ1-5	NA	TRBV10-3	once	CAMGAGGQPQHF	TGTGCCATGGGGGCTGGCGGTCAGCCCCAGCATTTT
TRBJ2-7	TRBD1	TRBV28	NA	CASSSPTGSRYEQYF	TGTGCCAGCAGTTCCCCGACAGGGTCGAGATACGAGCAGTACTTC
TRBJ1-2	TRBD1	TRBV19	NA	CASTRRDSLSWGYTF	TGTGCCAGTACCAGAAGGGACAGCCTTTCCTGGGGCTACACCTTC
TRBJ2-6	TRBD1	TRBV28	many	CASYSFRRQGTTGANVLTF	TGTGCCAGCTACAGTTTCCGACGACAGGGTACAACTGGGGCCAACGTCCTGACTTTC
TRBJ2-5	TRBD1	TRBV28	NA	CASGQGGLETQYF	TGTGCCAGTGGACAGGGGGGTTTGGAGACCCAGTACTTC
TRBJ1-4	TRBD1	TRBV27	NA	CASSEQGWEVNEKLFF	TGTGCCAGCAGTGAACAGGGGTGGGAGGTCAATGAAAAACTGTTTTTT
TRBJ1-1	TRBD1	TRBV5-1	NA	CASSSSQTGGTEAFF	TGCGCCAGCAGCTCCTCACAGACAGGGGGCACTGAAGCTTTCTTT
TRBJ1-1	NA	TRBV7-3	many	CASSPNGMGGTEAFF	TGTGCCAGCAGCCCAAACGGAATGGGGGGGACTGAAGCTTTCTTT
TRBJ1-1	NA	TRBV5-8	NA	CASSLSWVGTDNTEAFF	TGTGCCAGCAGCCTGTCTTGGGTAGGGACTGACAACACTGAAGCTTTCTTT
TRBJ1-1	NA	TRBV7-2	NA	CASSYQQGGGTEAFF	TGTGCCAGCAGCTACCAACAGGGTGGCGGCACTGAAGCTTTCTTT